The clone carrying this T cell receptor (beta chain) was seen a handful of times. Described treatment: randomized to nivolumab then ipilimumab (arm A) or the reverse (arm B). The data are from a study of sequential checkpoint blockade in melanoma. Study-level information: Approximately 20 patients had tumor biopsies before treatment and at week 13.

From germline, CDR1 is KGHSH and CDR2 LQKENI. Trimming pared 0 bases from V and 5 bases from J, leaving 18 bases between. CDR3 size: 17 residues. Sequencing used immunoSEQ multiplex PCR; TCRdb keeps in-frame clones, though not all of them. The sample has more than 1,200 clones; 25% are singletons. The chain couples TRBV18 to TRBJ2-3; D possibly corresponds to TRBD2 (5 bases). The source material was tumor tissue (inferred from file names), sampled from a patient given nivolumab and ipilimumab in sequence. This TCR came from a human donor with melanoma. CDR3 nucleotide sequence: TGTGCCAGCTCACCACCGTCACTAGGATCCCACGTAGATACGCAGTATTTT. It specifies CASSPPSLGSHVDTQYF.